These T cell receptor beta chains were read from a single sample in a study of blood T cell repertoires in COVID-19. TCRdb keeps only in-frame clones here, not all; method: immunoSEQ multiplex PCR. The data show 220,000 or so clones, with roughly 84% seen just once and approximately 7.3% held by the top ten. Specimen: PBMCs or T cells enriched from blood (not recorded which). The receptors were gathered from a woman aged 40 to 50 who had recovered from COVID-19. The CDR3 runs from the conserved cysteine through the conserved F or W. The D gene is left open where the match is weak. Not every row has a clone size; where given, it reads once, few, many or a size class.

J: TRBJ1-6; V: TRBV18; size: -; D: TRBD1; CDR3: CASSPGEPGQGNSPLHF; DNA: TGTGCCAGCTCACCAGGGGAACCGGGACAGGGAAATTCACCCCTCCACTTT
J: TRBJ2-2; V: TRBV2; size: -; D: TRBD2; CDR3: CASSAREAGELFF; DNA: TGTGCCAGCAGCGCTCGGGAGGCCGGGGAGCTGTTTTTT
J: TRBJ2-5; V: TRBV28; size: -; D: TRBD1; CDR3: CASRNTGGPETQYF; DNA: TGTGCCAGCAGGAACACAGGGGGCCCGGAGACCCAGTACTTC
J: TRBJ1-1; V: TRBV29-1; size: -; D: -; CDR3: CSVALYGRNTEAFF; DNA: TGCAGCGTTGCGTTGTATGGCCGGAACACTGAAGCTTTCTTT
J: TRBJ2-3; V: TRBV11-2; size: -; D: -; CDR3: CASSLGPSGDTQYF; DNA: TGTGCCAGCAGCTTGGGCCCCAGTGGGGATACGCAGTATTTT
J: TRBJ2-7; V: TRBV28; size: -; D: TRBD1; CDR3: CASSRGTGTGYEQYF; DNA: TGTGCCAGCAGCCGCGGGACAGGGACTGGCTACGAGCAGTACTTC
J: TRBJ1-2; V: TRBV30; size: once; D: -; CDR3: CAWTQGNYGYTF; DNA: TGTGCCTGGACTCAGGGAAACTATGGCTACACCTTC
J: TRBJ1-2; V: TRBV9; size: few; D: TRBD1; CDR3: CASSVARGQGARGYTF; DNA: TGTGCCAGCAGCGTAGCTCGGGGACAGGGGGCGCGAGGCTACACCTTC
J: TRBJ1-1; V: TRBV7-2; size: -; D: TRBD1; CDR3: CASSLLQGAGNTEAFF; DNA: TGTGCCAGCAGCTTGCTGCAGGGGGCCGGGAACACTGAAGCTTTCTTT
J: TRBJ1-2; V: TRBV29-1; size: -; D: -; CDR3: CSVQENYGYTF; DNA: TGCAGCGTACAGGAGAACTATGGCTACACCTTC
J: TRBJ1-2; V: TRBV7-9; size: -; D: -; CDR3: CASSLSGYTF; DNA: TGTGCCAGCAGCCTCTCTGGCTACACCTTC
J: TRBJ1-5; V: TRBV5-4; size: -; D: TRBD1; CDR3: CASSVDRGRQPQHF; DNA: TGTGCCAGCAGTGTAGACAGGGGGAGACAGCCCCAGCATTTT
J: TRBJ2-6; V: TRBV5-1; size: -; D: -; CDR3: CASSPDRSGANVLTF; DNA: TGCGCCAGCAGCCCAGACAGATCTGGGGCCAACGTCCTGACTTTC
J: TRBJ2-2; V: TRBV3-1/TRBV3-2; size: -; D: TRBD2; CDR3: CASSQDLSSGFSGELFF; DNA: TGTGCCAGCAGCCAAGACTTATCTAGCGGGTTTTCCGGGGAGCTGTTTTTT
J: TRBJ1-1; V: TRBV27; size: -; D: -; CDR3: CASRGGARAYTEAFF; DNA: TGTGCCAGCAGGGGGGGGGCCAGAGCCTACACTGAAGCTTTCTTT
J: TRBJ1-5; V: TRBV9; size: -; D: TRBD1; CDR3: CASSPGQAGNQPQHF; DNA: TGTGCCAGCAGCCCTGGACAGGCAGGAAATCAGCCCCAGCATTTT
J: TRBJ1-1; V: TRBV14; size: -; D: -; CDR3: CASREGEEYTEAFF; DNA: TGTGCCAGCAGAGAAGGGGAAGAGTACACTGAAGCTTTCTTT
J: TRBJ2-7; V: TRBV4-1; size: -; D: TRBD2; CDR3: CASSQDLWSSGSGSYEQYF; DNA: TGCGCCAGCAGCCAAGATCTTTGGTCTAGCGGGAGCGGCTCCTACGAGCAGTACTTC
J: TRBJ1-1; V: TRBV19; size: -; D: -; CDR3: CASSLDTEAFF; DNA: TGTGCCAGTAGTCTCGACACTGAAGCTTTCTTT
J: TRBJ2-2; V: TRBV5-1; size: -; D: -; CDR3: CASRTREKGTGELFF; DNA: TGCGCCAGCAGGACTCGGGAGAAAGGCACCGGGGAGCTGTTTTTT
J: TRBJ1-1; V: TRBV2; size: once; D: TRBD1; CDR3: CASSSGGSTEAFF; DNA: TGTGCCAGCAGTTCAGGGGGGAGCACTGAAGCTTTCTTT
J: TRBJ1-1; V: TRBV18; size: -; D: TRBD1; CDR3: CASSPSTGVSTEAFF; DNA: TGTGCCAGCTCACCGTCCACAGGGGTGAGCACTGAAGCTTTCTTT
J: TRBJ2-2; V: TRBV28; size: -; D: TRBD2; CDR3: CASSLEREFSGELFF; DNA: TGTGCCAGCAGTTTAGAGCGGGAATTTTCCGGGGAGCTGTTTTTT
J: TRBJ2-1; V: TRBV7-8; size: -; D: -; CDR3: CASSLARDNEQFF; DNA: TGTGCCAGCAGCTTAGCCAGGGACAATGAGCAGTTCTTC
J: TRBJ1-1; V: TRBV28; size: -; D: -; CDR3: CASTGHFQDTEAFF; DNA: TGTGCCAGCACCGGCCACTTTCAGGACACTGAAGCTTTCTTT
J: TRBJ2-7; V: TRBV24-1; size: -; D: TRBD1; CDR3: CATSDNSGTGRIYEQYF; DNA: TGTGCCACCAGTGACAACTCGGGGACAGGGAGAATCTACGAGCAGTACTTC
J: TRBJ1-2; V: TRBV18; size: once; D: TRBD1; CDR3: CASSLRTGVQYGYTF; DNA: TGTGCCAGCTCACTCAGGACAGGAGTCCAATATGGCTACACCTTC
J: TRBJ2-3; V: TRBV5-8; size: -; D: TRBD2; CDR3: CASSLLAGDLASTDTQYF; DNA: TGTGCCAGCAGCTTGTTAGCGGGAGACCTTGCTAGCACAGATACGCAGTATTTT
J: TRBJ1-2; V: TRBV2; size: -; D: -; CDR3: CASKGGGGSGYTF; DNA: TGTGCCAGCAAGGGGGGCGGGGGCTCTGGCTACACCTTC
J: TRBJ2-5; V: TRBV7-2; size: -; D: -; CDR3: CASSPPRDWETQYF; DNA: TGTGCCAGCAGCCCCCCGCGAGACTGGGAGACCCAGTACTTC
J: TRBJ2-3; V: TRBV5-4; size: -; D: TRBD2; CDR3: CASSFGLMASGMSDTQYF; DNA: TGTGCCAGCAGCTTCGGTTTAATGGCTAGCGGGATGAGCGATACGCAGTATTTT
J: TRBJ1-2; V: TRBV4-1; size: -; D: -; CDR3: CASSQDPFYGYTF; DNA: TGCGCCAGCAGCCAAGACCCGTTCTATGGCTACACCTTC
J: TRBJ2-6; V: TRBV24-1; size: -; D: -; CDR3: CATSGDSPSGANVLTF; DNA: TGTGCCACCAGTGGAGACAGCCCCTCTGGGGCCAACGTCCTGACTTTC
J: TRBJ2-3; V: TRBV7-9; size: -; D: TRBD2; CDR3: CASSRKAGGITDTQYF; DNA: TGTGCCAGCAGCCGCAAAGCGGGAGGAATAACAGATACGCAGTATTTT
J: TRBJ1-6; V: TRBV5-5; size: -; D: TRBD1; CDR3: CASSQTGTGTSPLHF; DNA: TGTGCCAGCAGCCAAACAGGGACAGGGACTTCACCCCTCCACTTT
J: TRBJ1-2; V: TRBV6-6; size: -; D: -; CDR3: CASSPRGSPRGYTF; DNA: TGTGCCAGCAGTCCGCGAGGGTCTCCCAGGGGCTACACCTTC
J: TRBJ1-3; V: TRBV5-5; size: -; D: -; CDR3: CASSQTGPGNTIYF; DNA: TGTGCCAGCAGCCAGACGGGTCCTGGAAACACCATATATTTT
J: TRBJ1-3; V: TRBV14; size: -; D: -; CDR3: CASSHSEFTVFRNTIYF; DNA: TGTGCCAGCAGCCATTCCGAATTCACTGTCTTCCGGAACACCATATATTTT
J: TRBJ2-3; V: TRBV9; size: -; D: TRBD2; CDR3: CASSPLGLAGPSDTQYF; DNA: TGTGCCAGCAGCCCCTTGGGACTAGCGGGGCCGTCAGATACGCAGTATTTT
J: TRBJ2-3; V: TRBV24-1; size: -; D: TRBD2; CDR3: CATSDPGLAGFATQYF; DNA: TGTGCCACCAGTGATCCGGGACTAGCGGGATTCGCTACGCAGTATTTT
J: TRBJ1-6; V: TRBV11-2; size: -; D: -; CDR3: CASSLQSETPLHF; DNA: TGTGCCAGCAGCTTGCAGTCTGAAACACCCCTCCACTTT
J: TRBJ2-7; V: TRBV7-9; size: -; D: TRBD1; CDR3: CASSPGQGGYEQYF; DNA: TGTGCCAGCAGCCCAGGACAGGGGGGCTACGAGCAGTACTTC
J: TRBJ1-1; V: TRBV10-3; size: once; D: -; CDR3: CAISEGDHTEAFF; DNA: TGTGCCATCAGTGAAGGGGATCACACTGAAGCTTTCTTT
J: TRBJ2-7; V: TRBV7-8; size: -; D: TRBD2; CDR3: CASSSQLARGYEQYF; DNA: TGTGCCAGCAGCTCCCAACTAGCGCGGGGCTACGAGCAGTACTTC
J: TRBJ2-7; V: TRBV7-2; size: once; D: TRBD2; CDR3: CASSLRWREEASYEQYF; DNA: TGTGCCAGCAGCTTAAGGTGGCGGGAGGAGGCCTCCTACGAGCAGTACTTC
J: TRBJ2-7; V: TRBV4-1; size: -; D: TRBD1; CDR3: CASSQGTGFYEQYF; DNA: TGCGCCAGCAGCCAAGGGACAGGGTTCTACGAGCAGTACTTC
J: TRBJ1-2; V: TRBV30; size: once; D: -; CDR3: CAWTQGFNYGYTF; DNA: TGTGCCTGGACGCAGGGCTTTAACTATGGCTACACCTTC
J: TRBJ1-5; V: TRBV28; size: -; D: -; CDR3: CASRSSAVYSNQPQHF; DNA: TGTGCCAGCAGGTCCTCTGCGGTTTATAGCAATCAGCCCCAGCATTTT
J: TRBJ2-3; V: TRBV2; size: -; D: TRBD2; CDR3: CASRATSGYTDTQYF; DNA: TGTGCCAGCAGGGCCACTAGCGGATACACAGATACGCAGTATTTT
J: TRBJ1-5; V: TRBV24-1; size: -; D: -; CDR3: CATSRDLLANQPQHF; DNA: TGTGCCACCAGTAGGGACTTGCTTGCCAATCAGCCCCAGCATTTT